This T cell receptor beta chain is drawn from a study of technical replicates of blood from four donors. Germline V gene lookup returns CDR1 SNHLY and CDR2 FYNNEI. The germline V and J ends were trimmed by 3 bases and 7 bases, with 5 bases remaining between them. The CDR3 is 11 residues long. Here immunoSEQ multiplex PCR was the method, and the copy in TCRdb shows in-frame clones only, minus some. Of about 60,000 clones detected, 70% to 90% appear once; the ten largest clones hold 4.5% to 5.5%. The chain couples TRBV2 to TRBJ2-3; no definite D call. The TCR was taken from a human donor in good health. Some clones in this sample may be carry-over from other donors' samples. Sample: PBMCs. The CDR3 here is CASSERNTQYF. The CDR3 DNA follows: TGTGCCAGCAGTGAGCGGAATACGCAGTATTTT.